This T cell receptor beta chain derives from a study of metastatic and nonmetastatic thyroid tumors. The study, taken as a whole, reports: In blood and tumor, TCR beta diversity was reportedly significantly higher in malignant thyroid tumors than in benign nodules.

Many counts were recorded for this clone. Its antigen is not known. Germline is not matched at one junction end, which may reflect a read error. Each patient went into thyroid surgery without having received any treatment. TCRdb re-called clones from the PCR reads using MiXCR. This table holds about 92,000 clones, 15% found once. The CDR3 contains 13 residues. The source material was blood. This receptor was taken from a female donor with papillary thyroid cancer or a benign thyroid nodule (not recorded which). Some clones in this sample may be carry-over from other donors' samples. The chain links TRBV12-3 or TRBV12-4 to TRBJ2-5, with TRBD1 matching 8 bases. This CDR3 reads CASSTGGRETQHF. The CDR3 coding sequence is TGTGCCAGCAGTACAGGGGGAAGGGAGACCCAGCACTTC.